This TCR beta chain emerged from a study of beta chain features in type 1 diabetes. The sequenced template was cDNA made from the entire isolated RNA. There were around 3.5 million reads on average in the naive, central memory and regulatory T cell samples. Sequencing was performed with immunoSEQ multiplex PCR; in TCRdb, only in-frame clones are kept and a portion is missing. The data hold a few hundred thousand clones, with about 15% observed a single time. Trimming removed 5 bases from V and 0 bases from J; junction bases left unmatched: 8. This CDR3 spans 16 amino acids. In germline, CDR1 is SGHVS, CDR2 FQNEAQ.

The specimen sequenced was central memory CD4+ T cells from blood. The clonotype comes from a man aged 25 to 40 in good health. The chain carries TRBV7-8 and TRBJ2-3; 7 bases map to TRBD1. CDR3 DNA sequence: TGTGCCAGCAGCCAGGACAGGCAAACTAGCACAGATACGCAGTATTTT. Protein: CASSQDRQTSTDTQYF.